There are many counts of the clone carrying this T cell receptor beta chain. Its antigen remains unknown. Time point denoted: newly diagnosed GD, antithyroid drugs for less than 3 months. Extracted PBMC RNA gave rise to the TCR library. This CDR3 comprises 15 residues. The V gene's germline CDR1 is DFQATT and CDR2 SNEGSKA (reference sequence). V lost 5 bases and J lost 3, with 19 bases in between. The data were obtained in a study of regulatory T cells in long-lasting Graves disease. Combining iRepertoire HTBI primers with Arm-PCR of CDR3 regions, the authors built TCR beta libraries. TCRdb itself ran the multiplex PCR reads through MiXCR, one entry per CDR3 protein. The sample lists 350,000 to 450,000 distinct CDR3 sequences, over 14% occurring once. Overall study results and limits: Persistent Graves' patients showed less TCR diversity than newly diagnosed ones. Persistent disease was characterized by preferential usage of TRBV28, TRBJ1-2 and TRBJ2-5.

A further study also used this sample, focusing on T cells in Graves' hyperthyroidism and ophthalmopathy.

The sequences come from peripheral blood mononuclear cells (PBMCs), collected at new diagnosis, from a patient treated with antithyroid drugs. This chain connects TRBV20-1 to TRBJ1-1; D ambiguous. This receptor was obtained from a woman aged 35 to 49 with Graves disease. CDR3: CSAHIAGKLDTEAFF. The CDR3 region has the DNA TGCAGTGCTCACATTGCCGGGAAATTGGACACTGAAGCTTTCTTT.